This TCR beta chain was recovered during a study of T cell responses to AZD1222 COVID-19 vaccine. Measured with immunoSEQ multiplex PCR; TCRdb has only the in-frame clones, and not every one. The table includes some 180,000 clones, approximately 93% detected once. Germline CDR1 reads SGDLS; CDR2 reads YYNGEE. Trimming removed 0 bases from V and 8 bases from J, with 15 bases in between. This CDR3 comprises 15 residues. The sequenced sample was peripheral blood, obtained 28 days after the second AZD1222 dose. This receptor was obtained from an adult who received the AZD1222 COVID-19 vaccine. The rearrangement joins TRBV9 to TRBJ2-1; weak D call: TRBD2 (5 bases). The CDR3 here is CASSVEGVPVDEQFF. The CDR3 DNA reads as TGTGCCAGCAGCGTAGAGGGAGTTCCAGTCGATGAGCAGTTCTTC. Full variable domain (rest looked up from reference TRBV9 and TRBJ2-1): DSGVTQTPKHLITATGQRVTLRCSPRSGDLSVYWYQQSLDQGLQFLIQYYNGEERAKGNILERFSAQQFPDLHSELNLSSLELGDSALYFCASSVEGVPVDEQFFGPGTRLTVL.